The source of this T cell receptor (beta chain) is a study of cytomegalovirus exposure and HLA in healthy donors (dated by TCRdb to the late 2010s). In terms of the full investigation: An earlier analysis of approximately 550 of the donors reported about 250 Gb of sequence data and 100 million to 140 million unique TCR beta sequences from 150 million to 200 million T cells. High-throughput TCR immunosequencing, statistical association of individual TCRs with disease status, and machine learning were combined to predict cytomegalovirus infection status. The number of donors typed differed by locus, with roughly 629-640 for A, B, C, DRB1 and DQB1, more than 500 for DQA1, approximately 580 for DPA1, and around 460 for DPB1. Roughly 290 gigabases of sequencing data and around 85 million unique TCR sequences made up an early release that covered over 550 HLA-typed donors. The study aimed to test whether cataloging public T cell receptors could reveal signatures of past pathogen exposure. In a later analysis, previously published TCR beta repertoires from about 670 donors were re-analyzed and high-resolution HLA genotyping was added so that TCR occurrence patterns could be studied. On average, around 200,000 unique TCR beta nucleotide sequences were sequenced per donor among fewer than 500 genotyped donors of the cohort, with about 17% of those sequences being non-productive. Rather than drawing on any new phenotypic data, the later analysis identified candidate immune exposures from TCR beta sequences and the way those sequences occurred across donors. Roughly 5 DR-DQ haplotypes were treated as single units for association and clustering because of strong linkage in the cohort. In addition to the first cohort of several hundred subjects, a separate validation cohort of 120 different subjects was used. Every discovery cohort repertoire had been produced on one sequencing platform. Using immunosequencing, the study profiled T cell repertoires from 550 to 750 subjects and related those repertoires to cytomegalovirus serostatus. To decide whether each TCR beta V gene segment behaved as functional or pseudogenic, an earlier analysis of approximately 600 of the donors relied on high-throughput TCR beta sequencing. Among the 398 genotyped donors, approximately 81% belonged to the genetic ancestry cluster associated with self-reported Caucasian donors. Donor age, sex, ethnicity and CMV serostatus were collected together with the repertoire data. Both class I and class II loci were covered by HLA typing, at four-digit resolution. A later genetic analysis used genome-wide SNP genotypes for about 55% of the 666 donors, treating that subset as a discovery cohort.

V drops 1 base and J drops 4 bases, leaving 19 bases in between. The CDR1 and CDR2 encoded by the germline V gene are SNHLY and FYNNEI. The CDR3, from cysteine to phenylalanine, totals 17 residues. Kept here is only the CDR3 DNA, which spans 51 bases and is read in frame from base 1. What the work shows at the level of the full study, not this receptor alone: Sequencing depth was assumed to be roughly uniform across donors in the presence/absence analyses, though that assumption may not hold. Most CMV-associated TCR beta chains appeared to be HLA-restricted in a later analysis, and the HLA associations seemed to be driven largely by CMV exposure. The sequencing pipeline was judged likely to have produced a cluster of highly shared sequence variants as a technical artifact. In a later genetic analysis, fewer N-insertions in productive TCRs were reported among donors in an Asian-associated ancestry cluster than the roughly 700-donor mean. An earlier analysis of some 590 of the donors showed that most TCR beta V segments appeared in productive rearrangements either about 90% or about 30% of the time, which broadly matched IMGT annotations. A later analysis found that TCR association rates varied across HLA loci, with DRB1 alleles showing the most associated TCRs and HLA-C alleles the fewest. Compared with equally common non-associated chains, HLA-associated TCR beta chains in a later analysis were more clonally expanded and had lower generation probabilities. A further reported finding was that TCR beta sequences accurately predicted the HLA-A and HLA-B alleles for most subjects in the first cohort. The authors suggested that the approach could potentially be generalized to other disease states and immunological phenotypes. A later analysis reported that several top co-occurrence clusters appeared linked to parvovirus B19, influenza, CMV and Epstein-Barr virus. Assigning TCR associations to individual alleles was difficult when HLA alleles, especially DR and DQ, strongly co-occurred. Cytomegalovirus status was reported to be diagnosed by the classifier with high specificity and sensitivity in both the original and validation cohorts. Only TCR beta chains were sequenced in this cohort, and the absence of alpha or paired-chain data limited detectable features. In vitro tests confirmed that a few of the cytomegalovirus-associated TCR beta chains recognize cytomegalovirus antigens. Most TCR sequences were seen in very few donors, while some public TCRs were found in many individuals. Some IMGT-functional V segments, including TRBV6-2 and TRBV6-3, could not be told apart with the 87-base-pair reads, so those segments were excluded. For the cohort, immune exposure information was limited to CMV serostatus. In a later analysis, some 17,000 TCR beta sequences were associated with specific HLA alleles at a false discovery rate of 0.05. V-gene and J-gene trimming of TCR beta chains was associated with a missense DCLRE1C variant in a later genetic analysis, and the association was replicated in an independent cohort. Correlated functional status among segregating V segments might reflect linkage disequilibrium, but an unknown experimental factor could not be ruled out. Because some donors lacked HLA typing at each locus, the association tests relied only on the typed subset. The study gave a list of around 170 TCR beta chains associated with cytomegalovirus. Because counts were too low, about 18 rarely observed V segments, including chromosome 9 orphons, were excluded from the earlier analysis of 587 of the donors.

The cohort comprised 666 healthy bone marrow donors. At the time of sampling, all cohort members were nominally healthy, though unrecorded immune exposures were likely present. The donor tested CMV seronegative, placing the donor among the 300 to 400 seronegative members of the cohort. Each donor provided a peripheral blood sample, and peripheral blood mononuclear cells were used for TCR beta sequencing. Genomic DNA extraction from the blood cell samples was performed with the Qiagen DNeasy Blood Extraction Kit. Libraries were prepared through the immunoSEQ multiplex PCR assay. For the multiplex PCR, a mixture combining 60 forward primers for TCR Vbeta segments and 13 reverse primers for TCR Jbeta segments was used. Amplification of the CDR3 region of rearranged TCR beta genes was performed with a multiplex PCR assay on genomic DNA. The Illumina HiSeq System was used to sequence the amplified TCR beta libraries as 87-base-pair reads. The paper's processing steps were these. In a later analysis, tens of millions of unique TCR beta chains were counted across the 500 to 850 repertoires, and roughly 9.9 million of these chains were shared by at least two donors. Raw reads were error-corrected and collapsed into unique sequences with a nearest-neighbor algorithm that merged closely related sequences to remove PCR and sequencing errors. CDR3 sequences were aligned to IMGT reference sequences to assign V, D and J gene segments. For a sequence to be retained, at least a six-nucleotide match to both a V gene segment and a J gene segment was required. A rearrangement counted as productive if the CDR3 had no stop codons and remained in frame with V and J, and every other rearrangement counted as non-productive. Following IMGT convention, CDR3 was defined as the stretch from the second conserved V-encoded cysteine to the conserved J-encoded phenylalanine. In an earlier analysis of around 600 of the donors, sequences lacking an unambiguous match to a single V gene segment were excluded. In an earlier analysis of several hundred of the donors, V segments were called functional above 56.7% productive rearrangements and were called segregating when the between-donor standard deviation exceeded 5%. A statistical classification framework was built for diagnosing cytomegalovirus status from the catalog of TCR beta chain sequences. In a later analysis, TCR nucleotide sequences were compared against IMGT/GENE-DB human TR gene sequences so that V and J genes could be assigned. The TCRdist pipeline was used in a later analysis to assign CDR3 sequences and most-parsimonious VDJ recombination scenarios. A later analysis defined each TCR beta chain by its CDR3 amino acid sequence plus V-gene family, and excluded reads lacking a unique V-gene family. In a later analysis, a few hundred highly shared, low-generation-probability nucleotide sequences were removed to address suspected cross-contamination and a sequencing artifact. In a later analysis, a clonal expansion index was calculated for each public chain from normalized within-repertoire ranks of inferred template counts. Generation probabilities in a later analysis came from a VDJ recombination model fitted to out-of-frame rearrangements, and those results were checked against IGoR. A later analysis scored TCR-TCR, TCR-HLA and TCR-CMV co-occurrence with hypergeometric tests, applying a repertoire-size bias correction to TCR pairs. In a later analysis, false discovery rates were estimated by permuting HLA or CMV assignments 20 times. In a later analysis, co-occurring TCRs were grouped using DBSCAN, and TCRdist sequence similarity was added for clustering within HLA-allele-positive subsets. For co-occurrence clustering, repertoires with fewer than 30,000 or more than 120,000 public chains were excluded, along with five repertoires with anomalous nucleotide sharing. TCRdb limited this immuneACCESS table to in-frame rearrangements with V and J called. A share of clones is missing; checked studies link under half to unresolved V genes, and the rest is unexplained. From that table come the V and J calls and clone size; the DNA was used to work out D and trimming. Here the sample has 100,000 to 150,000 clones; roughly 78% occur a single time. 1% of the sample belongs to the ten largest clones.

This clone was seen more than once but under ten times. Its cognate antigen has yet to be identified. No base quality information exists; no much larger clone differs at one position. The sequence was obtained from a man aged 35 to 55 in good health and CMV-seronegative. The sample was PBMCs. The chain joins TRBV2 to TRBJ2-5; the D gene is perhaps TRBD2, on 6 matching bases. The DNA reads TGTGCCAGCAGTGAAGGGATTAGCGGTCAGACCGGAGAGACCCAGTACTTC. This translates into CASSEGISGQTGETQYF.